This T cell receptor beta chain was captured in a study of T cells after yellow fever vaccination. At the level of the study: The authors prepared low-cell-number fractions using SMART-Seq v4 Ultra Low Input. Notes on the study in general: In post-booster samples, most primary-vaccination clones reappeared (approximately 95% CD4, roughly 88% CD8). From the bulk population, abundant clonotypes could contaminate and appear within FACS-sorted repertoires.

A universal primer site and UMIs were added as TCR cDNA was made by 5'RACE template switching. In TCRdb, the 5' RACE reads were re-called with MiXCR into one record per CDR3 protein. Of approximately 260,000 distinct CDR3 sequences listed, 10% to 15% are singletons. About this clonotype itself: No antigen is known for it.

CDR1 is LGHDT and CDR2 is YNNKEL in the germline V gene (reference sequence). The CDR3 length is 16 residues. V was shortened by 3 bases and J by 2 bases, with 17 bases between the two germline ends. The source is a man aged 25-45 years who received the YFV17D yellow fever vaccine. The gene calls are TRBV3-1 and TRBJ2-7; maybe TRBD2 (6 bases). The sample here was CD4+ T cells sorted from PBMCs, taken 45 days after the yellow fever booster vaccination. CDR3 nucleotide sequence: TGTGCCAGCAGCCATACCCTCGGGACTCGAGCCTACGAGCAGTACTTC. The encoded protein is CASSHTLGTRAYEQYF.